A selection of T cell receptor beta chains follows, all from one sample in a study of Graves' ophthalmopathy and Graves' hyperthyroidism. TCRdb itself ran the multiplex PCR reads through MiXCR, one entry per CDR3 protein. Of hundreds of thousands of distinct CDR3 sequences in the sample, around a fifth are singletons; the top ten hold roughly 6.9%. What was sequenced was peripheral blood. Receptors originate from a woman aged 18-35 years with stable Graves' hyperthyroidism. Some clones in this sample may be carry-over from other donors' samples. CDR3s include the opening cysteine and the closing phenylalanine or tryptophan. The order of the fields is J gene, D gene, clone size, V gene, CDR3 protein, CDR3 DNA. The D gene is left open where the match is weak. Not every row has a clone size; where given, it reads once, few, many or a size class.

J gene: TRBJ2-5; D gene: TRBD2; clone size: few; V gene: TRBV7-3; CDR3 protein: CASSLGGSSGETQYF; CDR3 DNA: TGTGCCAGCAGCTTGGGAGGGAGCTCGGGAGAGACCCAGTACTTC
J gene: TRBJ1-5; D gene: -; clone size: once; V gene: TRBV6-1; CDR3 protein: CASSRTRDGFSQPQHF; CDR3 DNA: TGTGCCAGCAGTCGCACCCGGGACGGATTCAGTCAGCCCCAGCATTTT
J gene: TRBJ2-7; D gene: TRBD1; clone size: few; V gene: TRBV30; CDR3 protein: CARSVRQGTYEQYF; CDR3 DNA: TGTGCCCGGAGTGTGAGACAGGGAACCTACGAGCAGTACTTC
J gene: TRBJ2-4; D gene: -; clone size: many; V gene: TRBV12-3/TRBV12-4; CDR3 protein: CASSFRGENIQYF; CDR3 DNA: TGTGCCAGCAGTTTTAGGGGTGAAAACATTCAGTACTTC
J gene: TRBJ2-7; D gene: -; clone size: many; V gene: TRBV6-2/TRBV6-3; CDR3 protein: CASSPVRVSSYEQYF; CDR3 DNA: TGTGCCAGCAGCCCCGTGAGGGTGAGCTCCTACGAGCAGTACTTC
J gene: TRBJ2-5; D gene: TRBD2; clone size: many; V gene: TRBV7-3; CDR3 protein: CASSRVAGASETQYF; CDR3 DNA: TGTGCCAGCAGCCGGGTAGCGGGGGCATCAGAGACCCAGTACTTC
J gene: TRBJ1-1; D gene: -; clone size: -; V gene: TRBV20-1; CDR3 protein: CSARASMNTEAFF; CDR3 DNA: TGCAGTGCTAGAGCCAGCATGAACACTGAAGCTTTCTTT
J gene: TRBJ2-7; D gene: -; clone size: -; V gene: TRBV28; CDR3 protein: CASSFPGRSSYEQDF; CDR3 DNA: TGTGCCAGCAGTTTCCCGGGACGGTCTTCCTACGAGCAGGACTTC
J gene: TRBJ1-2; D gene: -; clone size: -; V gene: TRBV11-2; CDR3 protein: CASSPHGEYGYTF; CDR3 DNA: TGTGCCAGCAGTCCCCACGGGGAATATGGCTACACCTTC
J gene: TRBJ1-2; D gene: -; clone size: -; V gene: TRBV24-1; CDR3 protein: CATRGHDYGYTF; CDR3 DNA: TGTGCCACCCGAGGACATGACTATGGCTACACCTTC
J gene: TRBJ1-5; D gene: TRBD1; clone size: few; V gene: TRBV19; CDR3 protein: CASSRTGIGGNQPQHF; CDR3 DNA: TGTGCCAGTAGCCGGACAGGAATCGGCGGCAATCAGCCCCAGCATTTT
J gene: TRBJ1-1; D gene: -; clone size: many; V gene: TRBV12-3/TRBV12-4; CDR3 protein: CASSSWEGGTEAFF; CDR3 DNA: TGTGCCAGCAGTTCCTGGGAAGGGGGAACTGAAGCTTTCTTT
J gene: TRBJ2-7; D gene: TRBD2; clone size: many; V gene: TRBV12-3/TRBV12-4; CDR3 protein: CASTLTSGGEQYF; CDR3 DNA: TGTGCCAGCACCCTGACTAGCGGGGGCGAGCAGTACTTC
J gene: TRBJ1-6; D gene: -; clone size: many; V gene: TRBV25-1; CDR3 protein: CASREGEEWNSPLHF; CDR3 DNA: TGTGCCAGCCGAGAGGGCGAGGAATGGAATTCACCCCTCCACTTT
J gene: TRBJ2-2; D gene: -; clone size: many; V gene: TRBV6-1; CDR3 protein: CASTFGGAVTGELFF; CDR3 DNA: TGTGCCAGCACCTTTGGGGGGGCTGTCACCGGGGAGCTGTTTTTT
J gene: TRBJ1-5; D gene: -; clone size: -; V gene: TRBV11-2; CDR3 protein: CASSLADNQPQHF; CDR3 DNA: TGTGCCAGCAGCTTAGCGGACAATCAGCCCCAGCATTTT
J gene: TRBJ1-2; D gene: -; clone size: -; V gene: TRBV19; CDR3 protein: CATGTHLNYGYTF; CDR3 DNA: TGTGCCACCGGGACCCATCTTAACTATGGCTACACCTTC
J gene: TRBJ2-7; D gene: -; clone size: -; V gene: TRBV28; CDR3 protein: CASNLSRERAYEQYF; CDR3 DNA: TGTGCCAGCAATCTCAGTCGGGAGCGGGCCTACGAGCAGTACTTC
J gene: TRBJ2-7; D gene: TRBD1; clone size: -; V gene: TRBV7-8; CDR3 protein: CASSLGEGAEQYF; CDR3 DNA: TGTGCCAGCAGCTTAGGTGAGGGGGCTGAGCAGTACTTC
J gene: TRBJ1-1; D gene: -; clone size: many; V gene: TRBV20-1; CDR3 protein: CSAREGGMNTEAFF; CDR3 DNA: TGCAGTGCTAGAGAAGGAGGAATGAACACTGAAGCTTTCTTT
J gene: TRBJ2-2; D gene: -; clone size: -; V gene: TRBV12-5; CDR3 protein: CASGLAYNAVGELFF; CDR3 DNA: TGTGCTAGTGGTTTGGCCTATAATGCCGTCGGGGAGCTGTTTTTT
J gene: TRBJ1-1; D gene: -; clone size: few; V gene: TRBV6-1; CDR3 protein: CASLGSPYGNTEAFF; CDR3 DNA: TGTGCCAGCTTGGGCAGCCCCTATGGGAACACTGAAGCTTTCTTT
J gene: TRBJ1-1; D gene: -; clone size: many; V gene: TRBV29-1; CDR3 protein: CSVVGQLNTEAFF; CDR3 DNA: TGCAGCGTTGTTGGGCAGCTGAACACTGAAGCTTTCTTT
J gene: TRBJ2-2; D gene: -; clone size: many; V gene: TRBV4-1; CDR3 protein: CASSQDHYGSRAGELFF; CDR3 DNA: TGCGCCAGCAGCCAAGATCATTACGGGAGCCGTGCCGGGGAGCTGTTTTTT
J gene: TRBJ2-7; D gene: TRBD2; clone size: few; V gene: TRBV15; CDR3 protein: CATSRPQNAPGGATYEQYF; CDR3 DNA: TGTGCCACCAGCAGGCCCCAGAACGCGCCCGGGGGGGCGACCTACGAGCAGTACTTC
J gene: TRBJ1-2; D gene: TRBD1; clone size: many; V gene: TRBV6-1; CDR3 protein: CASSPDRRPYLSYGYTF; CDR3 DNA: TGTGCCAGCAGCCCGGACAGGCGCCCTTATCTCTCCTATGGCTACACCTTC
J gene: TRBJ2-2; D gene: -; clone size: -; V gene: TRBV10-3; CDR3 protein: CAISDGTSTGELFF; CDR3 DNA: TGTGCCATCAGTGACGGGACGAGCACCGGGGAGCTGTTTTTT
J gene: TRBJ1-1; D gene: -; clone size: few; V gene: TRBV5-6; CDR3 protein: CASSLGAGRNTEAFF; CDR3 DNA: TGTGCCAGCAGCTTGGGGGCCGGGCGGAACACTGAAGCTTTCTTT
J gene: TRBJ2-5; D gene: TRBD2; clone size: -; V gene: TRBV30; CDR3 protein: CAWSVWRGGSETQYF; CDR3 DNA: TGTGCCTGGAGTGTTTGGCGGGGGGGCTCGGAGACCCAGTACTTC
J gene: TRBJ2-7; D gene: -; clone size: many; V gene: TRBV2; CDR3 protein: CASSGLPNYYEQYF; CDR3 DNA: TGTGCCAGCAGCGGACTACCAAACTACTACGAGCAGTACTTC
J gene: TRBJ2-7; D gene: TRBD2; clone size: -; V gene: TRBV27; CDR3 protein: CASRTDLAGVYEQYF; CDR3 DNA: TGTGCCAGCAGGACGGACTTAGCGGGAGTCTACGAGCAGTACTTC
J gene: TRBJ2-5; D gene: TRBD2; clone size: many; V gene: TRBV2; CDR3 protein: CASSVPSGSQETQYF; CDR3 DNA: TGTGCCAGCAGTGTACCTAGCGGGAGCCAAGAGACCCAGTACTTC
J gene: TRBJ2-2; D gene: TRBD1; clone size: many; V gene: TRBV20-1; CDR3 protein: CSARDRGQGTGELFF; CDR3 DNA: TGCAGTGCTAGAGACAGGGGGCAAGGCACCGGGGAGCTGTTTTTT
J gene: TRBJ2-6; D gene: -; clone size: -; V gene: TRBV4-2; CDR3 protein: CASSQDLAPSTSSGANVLTF; CDR3 DNA: TGTGCCAGCAGCCAAGATCTGGCCCCAAGTACGAGCTCTGGGGCCAACGTCCTGACTTTC
J gene: TRBJ2-7; D gene: -; clone size: many; V gene: TRBV29-1; CDR3 protein: CSAKGGLNYEQYF; CDR3 DNA: TGCAGCGCCAAGGGGGGGCTGAATTACGAGCAGTACTTC
J gene: TRBJ2-7; D gene: TRBD2; clone size: few; V gene: TRBV7-2; CDR3 protein: CASSLLAEYEQYF; CDR3 DNA: TGTGCCAGCAGCTTACTAGCGGAATACGAGCAGTACTTC
J gene: TRBJ2-5; D gene: TRBD2; clone size: -; V gene: TRBV28; CDR3 protein: CASSLGTRQETQYF; CDR3 DNA: TGTGCCAGCAGTCTCGGGACTAGGCAAGAGACCCAGTACTTC
J gene: TRBJ1-1; D gene: -; clone size: many; V gene: TRBV20-1; CDR3 protein: CSASPNGLNTEAFF; CDR3 DNA: TGCAGTGCTAGCCCCAACGGACTGAACACTGAAGCTTTCTTT
J gene: TRBJ2-7; D gene: -; clone size: -; V gene: TRBV28; CDR3 protein: CASLTIGLGGLYEQYF; CDR3 DNA: TGTGCCAGCCTTACCATCGGACTCGGGGGGCTCTACGAGCAGTACTTC
J gene: TRBJ1-2; D gene: -; clone size: -; V gene: TRBV19; CDR3 protein: CASSRDRSADYGYTF; CDR3 DNA: TGTGCCAGTAGTAGGGACCGGTCAGCGGACTATGGCTACACCTTC
J gene: TRBJ2-7; D gene: -; clone size: -; V gene: TRBV5-1; CDR3 protein: CASSLRRGDSYEQYF; CDR3 DNA: TGCGCCAGCAGCTTGCGAAGGGGGGACTCCTACGAGCAGTACTTC
J gene: TRBJ2-5; D gene: -; clone size: many; V gene: TRBV5-1; CDR3 protein: CASSLNPAVETQYF; CDR3 DNA: TGCGCCAGCAGCTTGAATCCGGCCGTTGAGACCCAGTACTTC
J gene: TRBJ1-6; D gene: TRBD1; clone size: many; V gene: TRBV2; CDR3 protein: CASIRDRDSPLHF; CDR3 DNA: TGTGCCAGCATCCGGGACAGAGATTCACCCCTCCACTTT
J gene: TRBJ1-5; D gene: -; clone size: many; V gene: TRBV12-3/TRBV12-4; CDR3 protein: CASSFAGDGGTQHF; CDR3 DNA: TGTGCCAGCAGTTTCGCTGGGGACGGGGGGACCCAGCATTTT
J gene: TRBJ2-5; D gene: -; clone size: many; V gene: TRBV6-5; CDR3 protein: CASIRGGSQETQYF; CDR3 DNA: TGTGCCAGCATTAGAGGGGGGTCACAAGAGACCCAGTACTTC
J gene: TRBJ2-2; D gene: -; clone size: once; V gene: TRBV2; CDR3 protein: CASGGLRGSTGELFF; CDR3 DNA: TGTGCCAGCGGTGGGTTGAGGGGGAGCACCGGGGAGCTGTTTTTT
J gene: TRBJ1-2; D gene: -; clone size: few; V gene: TRBV3-1; CDR3 protein: CASSPPRTYGYTF; CDR3 DNA: TGTGCCAGCAGCCCCCCGCGTACCTATGGCTACACCTTC
J gene: TRBJ2-5; D gene: TRBD2; clone size: many; V gene: TRBV13; CDR3 protein: CASSRTSGSYTQETQYF; CDR3 DNA: TGTGCCAGCAGCCGGACTAGCGGGTCATACACCCAAGAGACCCAGTACTTC
J gene: TRBJ2-5; D gene: TRBD2; clone size: many; V gene: TRBV7-7; CDR3 protein: CASSFLSSGNQETQYF; CDR3 DNA: TGTGCCAGCAGCTTTTTATCTAGCGGGAACCAAGAGACCCAGTACTTC
J gene: TRBJ1-1; D gene: -; clone size: many; V gene: TRBV5-1; CDR3 protein: CASSLQGGSMNTEAFF; CDR3 DNA: TGCGCCAGCAGCCTTCAGGGTGGCAGCATGAACACTGAAGCTTTCTTT
J gene: TRBJ2-5; D gene: TRBD2; clone size: -; V gene: TRBV24-1; CDR3 protein: CATSDWTSGSQIQYF; CDR3 DNA: TGTGCCACCAGTGACTGGACTAGCGGGAGCCAAATTCAGTACTTC
J gene: TRBJ1-2; D gene: -; clone size: -; V gene: TRBV15; CDR3 protein: CATSNPPNYGYTF; CDR3 DNA: TGTGCCACCAGCAACCCACCTAACTATGGCTACACCTTC
J gene: TRBJ2-7; D gene: -; clone size: many; V gene: TRBV6-4; CDR3 protein: CASATSPGYEQYF; CDR3 DNA: TGTGCCAGCGCAACTAGTCCCGGCTACGAGCAGTACTTC
J gene: TRBJ1-1; D gene: -; clone size: few; V gene: TRBV11-3; CDR3 protein: CASSLGQNSEAFF; CDR3 DNA: TGTGCCAGCAGCTTGGGTCAAAATAGTGAAGCTTTCTTT
J gene: TRBJ1-6; D gene: -; clone size: many; V gene: TRBV11-2; CDR3 protein: CASSLGQTSPLHF; CDR3 DNA: TGTGCCAGCAGCTTAGGGCAGACATCACCCCTCCACTTT
J gene: TRBJ2-4; D gene: -; clone size: few; V gene: TRBV30; CDR3 protein: CAWNLLGTRSYF; CDR3 DNA: TGTGCCTGGAACCTTCTCGGGACAAGGTCGTACTTC
J gene: TRBJ1-1; D gene: -; clone size: many; V gene: TRBV6-2/TRBV6-3; CDR3 protein: CASRGWDVEKWRNTEAFF; CDR3 DNA: TGTGCCAGCAGAGGCTGGGACGTAGAGAAGTGGAGGAACACTGAAGCTTTCTTT